This TCR beta chain was identified in a study of cytomegalovirus exposure and HLA in healthy donors. Everyone who donated was a healthy bone marrow donor. Amplification used 60 Vbeta primers and 13 Jbeta primers. Assay used: immunoSEQ multiplex PCR; TCRdb lists only in-frame clones, some missing. This sample has under 200,000 clones, with around 79% found just once. This CDR3 comprises 16 residues. V was trimmed by 4 bases and J by 5 bases, leaving 18 bases between them. CDR1 and CDR2 (germline): MGHRA, YSYEKL. What was sequenced was PBMCs. The genes are TRBV4-1 and TRBJ2-1, with a possible D match to TRBD1 (5 bases). The sequence was obtained from a woman aged 50 to 60 in good health and CMV-seronegative. This CDR3 is CASSPRAVTDNNEQFF. CDR3 in DNA: TGCGCCAGCAGCCCCCGGGCCGTAACGGACAACAATGAGCAGTTCTTC.